Listed below are T cell receptor beta chains from one sample, sequenced in a study of metastatic and nonmetastatic thyroid tumors. TCRdb ran MiXCR on the PCR reads. The data show 90,000 or so clones, over 8.5% seen once. The material sequenced was blood. Receptors originate from a female donor with papillary thyroid cancer or a benign thyroid nodule (not recorded which). Some clones in this sample may be carry-over from other donors' samples. CDR3s include the opening cysteine and the closing phenylalanine or tryptophan. The D gene is left open where the match is weak. Clone size is shown for a subset of rows, as once, few, many or a class of expanded clone.

TRBV6-1	TRBD1	few	TRBJ1-2	TGTGCCAGCAGTCGTACAGGGGGCTTTGGCTACACCTTC	CASSRTGGFGYTF
TRBV30	.	few	TRBJ1-2	TGTGCCTGGAGAGTTGACAGGCCTAACTATGGCTACACCTTC	CAWRVDRPNYGYTF
TRBV27	.	many	TRBJ2-1	TGTGCCAGCAGTTTAAGTGGGAGACTCTACAATGAGCAGTTCTTC	CASSLSGRLYNEQFF
TRBV6-1	.	.	TRBJ1-2	TGTGCCAGCAGCGAGCCCCATAACTATGGCTACACATTC	CASSEPHNYGYTF
TRBV11-2	TRBD2	many	TRBJ2-2	TGTGCCAGCAGCCCCTCGGGGGGTGTCGGGGAGCTGTTTTTT	CASSPSGGVGELFF
TRBV19	TRBD1	many	TRBJ1-5	TGTGCCACCCACCGGGACAGGGTAAATCAGCCCCAGCATTTT	CATHRDRVNQPQHF
TRBV2	.	few	TRBJ2-7	TGTGCCAGCACTTATTTCGGGCAGAACAACGAGCAGTACTTC	CASTYFGQNNEQYF
TRBV6-1	.	medium-sized	TRBJ1-1	TGTGCCAGCAGTGCTAATATGAACACTGAAGCTTTCTTT	CASSANMNTEAFF
TRBV18	TRBD1	many	TRBJ1-1	TGTGCCAGCTCACCCCCGGCAGGGGGCACTGAAGCTTTCTTT	CASSPPAGGTEAFF
TRBV7-3	.	few	TRBJ2-6	TGTGCCAGCAGCTGGGACGTCTCTGGGGCCAACGTCCTGACTTTC	CASSWDVSGANVLTF
TRBV19	TRBD1	few	TRBJ1-5	TGTGCCAGCCTACAGGGGGGTAGCAATCAGCCCCAGCATTTT	CASLQGGSNQPQHF
TRBV20-1	.	many	TRBJ2-6	TGCAGTGCTCGGGAGACAGGGAGCTCTGGGGCCAACGTCCTGACTTTC	CSARETGSSGANVLTF